The present T cell receptor beta chain was sequenced within a study of identifying expanded T cells in peripheral blood. Study results and caveats: Roughly 1.1 clones differed between technical replicates, versus about 16 and 19 over time.

Data came from immunoSEQ multiplex PCR; TCRdb stores just in-frame clones and leaves some out. The repertoire holds around 81,000 clones, with about 85% as singletons. A note on this clone: Its antigen is as yet unknown.

During the collection period, no donor immune events like infections were recorded. This CDR3 has 13 amino acids. V lost 5 bases and J lost 1, with 11 bases in between. Germline-derived CDR1 and CDR2 are SQVTM and ANQGSEA. V usage is TRBV29-1 and J usage is TRBJ1-1; no clear D gene. This clonotype was obtained from a person aged 18-69 years in good health. Specimen: blood. The CDR3, as DNA: TGCAGCGTTCTCGACGACCGGAACACTGAAGCTTTCTTT. This sequence encodes CSVLDDRNTEAFF. Variable domain in full (rest from reference TRBV29-1 and TRBJ1-1): SAVISQKPSRDICQRGTSLTIQCQVDSQVTMMFWYRQQPGQSLTLIATANQGSEATYESGFVIDKFPISRPNLTFSTLTVSNMSPEDSSIYLCSVLDDRNTEAFFGQGTRLTVV.